This is a list of T cell receptor beta chains from one sample in a study of radiotherapy plus CTLA-4 blockade in lung cancer. Some clones are missing from TCRdb's copy, which holds only in-frame ones; the method was immunoSEQ multiplex PCR. The repertoire holds 71,000 or so clones, with roughly 86% as singletons. This specimen was peripheral blood, taken from a patient treated with radiotherapy plus ipilimumab. The receptors were gathered from a human donor with non-small cell lung cancer who had stable disease on radiotherapy plus ipilimumab. The CDR3 runs from the conserved cysteine through the conserved F or W. D genes are given only for firm matches. Not all rows give a size; the values are once, few, many and, for expanded clones, a class.

TRBV18	NA	TRBJ1-4	TRBD1	CASSPGQGASEKLFF	TGTGCCAGCTCACCTGGACAGGGTGCTTCCGAAAAACTGTTTTTT
TRBV11-1	NA	TRBJ2-7	NA	CASSLGHQAYEQYF	TGTGCCAGCAGCTTGGGACACCAAGCCTACGAGCAGTACTTC
TRBV6-5	NA	TRBJ2-3	TRBD2	CASSYRTRSSTDTQYF	TGTGCCAGCAGTTACCGGACTAGGAGTAGCACAGATACGCAGTATTTT
TRBV7-2	NA	TRBJ2-3	TRBD2	CASSLGTIRADTQYF	TGTGCCAGCAGCCTCGGGACTATTAGGGCAGATACGCAGTATTTT
TRBV10-3	few	TRBJ1-2	TRBD1	CASKEGQGRWNGYTF	TGTGCCTCCAAAGAGGGACAGGGCCGGTGGAATGGCTACACCTTC
TRBV5-1	NA	TRBJ1-1	NA	CASSLASMNTEAFF	TGCGCCAGCAGCTTGGCAAGCATGAACACTGAAGCTTTCTTT
TRBV27	NA	TRBJ1-2	NA	CASSFLRGQGYTF	TGTGCCAGCAGTTTCTTACGGGGGCAAGGCTACACCTTC
TRBV2	NA	TRBJ2-7	TRBD2	CASSRMGSGGAHEQYF	TGTGCCAGCAGTCGGATGGGAAGCGGGGGGGCCCACGAGCAGTACTTC
TRBV28	NA	TRBJ2-3	TRBD2	CASSLFGTSGSSDTQYF	TGTGCCAGCAGTTTATTCGGGACTAGCGGGAGTTCTGATACGCAGTATTTT
TRBV6-5	NA	TRBJ2-3	NA	CASSTWQNTQYF	TGTGCCAGCAGTACCTGGCAGAATACGCAGTATTTT
TRBV18	NA	TRBJ2-7	TRBD2	CASSPPSGSAYEQYF	TGTGCCAGCTCACCACCTAGCGGGAGCGCCTACGAGCAGTACTTC
TRBV19	NA	TRBJ2-2	NA	CATNRGAPNTGELFF	TGTGCCACGAATCGGGGGGCTCCGAACACCGGGGAGCTGTTTTTT
TRBV7-2	NA	TRBJ1-2	NA	CASSLPRQLVYGYTF	TGTGCCAGCAGCCTGCCCCGACAGCTCGTCTATGGCTACACCTTC
TRBV7-6	NA	TRBJ2-3	NA	CASSLGTAGPLMDTQYF	TGTGCCAGCAGCTTAGGTACGGCGGGGCCTCTAATGGATACGCAGTATTTT
TRBV30	NA	TRBJ2-7	NA	CAWARGLSYEQYF	TGTGCCTGGGCCCGAGGGCTCTCCTACGAGCAGTACTTC
TRBV9	NA	TRBJ1-2	NA	CASGGRGKIRGYTF	TGTGCCAGCGGAGGAAGAGGGAAGATTAGGGGCTACACCTTC
TRBV7-9	NA	TRBJ1-1	NA	CASSLLRQMNTEAFF	TGTGCCAGCAGCTTACTCAGACAGATGAACACTGAAGCTTTCTTT
TRBV21-1	NA	TRBJ2-3	NA	CASSITSGSRPDTQYF	TGTGCCAGCAGCATAACTAGCGGGAGTAGACCAGATACGCAGTATTTT
TRBV6-5	NA	TRBJ2-2	NA	CASTEGPGAGELFF	TGTGCCAGCACCGAAGGGCCGGGGGCCGGGGAGCTGTTTTTT
TRBV9	NA	TRBJ2-7	NA	CASSVEVRDEQYF	TGTGCCAGCAGCGTAGAGGTCAGGGACGAGCAGTACTTC
TRBV15	NA	TRBJ2-5	NA	CATSRAIGEPVLETQYF	TGTGCCACCAGCAGAGCTATAGGGGAGCCCGTGCTGGAGACCCAGTACTTC
TRBV27	once	TRBJ2-2	TRBD1	CASRTGPPSTGELFF	TGTGCCAGCCGGACAGGGCCGCCTAGCACCGGGGAGCTGTTTTTT
TRBV28	NA	TRBJ1-4	NA	CASSSAPGADEKLFF	TGTGCCAGCAGCTCAGCGCCGGGGGCGGATGAAAAACTGTTTTTT
TRBV25-1	NA	TRBJ2-7	NA	CASSELGRDPYF	TGTGCCAGCAGTGAATTGGGAAGGGACCCGTACTTC
TRBV14	NA	TRBJ2-3	NA	CASSPQVGHPGYTDTQYF	TGTGCCAGCAGCCCCCAGGTGGGGCATCCAGGGTACACAGATACGCAGTATTTT
TRBV15	NA	TRBJ2-7	TRBD1	CATSRDPGQGYEQYF	TGTGCCACCAGCAGAGATCCGGGACAGGGTTACGAGCAGTACTTC
TRBV29-1	NA	TRBJ1-1	NA	CSVDRGPNTEAFF	TGCAGCGTTGACAGGGGCCCGAACACTGAAGCTTTCTTT
TRBV12-5	NA	TRBJ2-2	NA	CASGLAQGNTGELFF	TGTGCTAGTGGTTTGGCGCAGGGGAACACCGGGGAGCTGTTTTTT
TRBV7-9	few	TRBJ1-4	NA	CASSLVAYEKLFF	TGTGCCAGCAGCTTAGTGGCCTATGAAAAACTGTTTTTT
TRBV10-2	NA	TRBJ2-1	NA	CASSDSVGGRDSYNEQFF	TGCGCCAGCAGTGACTCCGTGGGGGGTCGGGATTCCTACAATGAGCAGTTCTTC
TRBV11-1	NA	TRBJ2-3	NA	CASSRMGGTSTDTQYF	TGTGCCAGCAGCCGAATGGGCGGAACTAGCACAGATACGCAGTATTTT
TRBV27	NA	TRBJ1-1	NA	CASSLSSRLGSEAFF	TGTGCCAGCAGTTTATCTAGCAGACTGGGGAGTGAAGCTTTCTTT
TRBV7-9	few	TRBJ1-5	TRBD1	CASSAGTGSHQPQHF	TGTGCCAGCAGCGCCGGGACAGGGTCCCATCAGCCCCAGCATTTT
TRBV5-4	NA	TRBJ1-5	TRBD1	CASSLTGDSNQPQHF	TGTGCCAGCAGCTTGACAGGGGATAGCAATCAGCCCCAGCATTTT
TRBV27	NA	TRBJ1-1	NA	CASSSPLNTEAFF	TGTGCCAGCAGTTCCCCCTTGAACACTGAAGCTTTCTTT
TRBV29-1	NA	TRBJ1-1	TRBD1	CSFDRGGGTEAFF	TGCAGCTTTGACAGGGGCGGGGGCACTGAAGCTTTCTTT